This TCR beta chain appears in the sequencing data of a study of blood T cell repertoires in COVID-19. Study context: COVID-19 samples collected from the United States, Italy and Spain covered acute and convalescent phases.

Authors' methods: By means of reference gene primer amplification, nucleated cell counts were estimated. The protocol was immunoSEQ multiplex PCR, while the TCRdb copy is restricted to in-frame clones and leaves out a portion. V and J calls and clone size come straight from that table; D and trimming were deduced from the DNA. Counted here are 84,000 or so clones, around 90% occurring once; the ten biggest clones make up more than 5.5%. Trimming cost V 0 bases and J 0 bases; bases outside gene matches: 5. Germline loops: CDR1 SGHAT, CDR2 FQNNGV. The CDR3 contains 16 residues. The rearrangement links TRBV11-2 to TRBJ2-7; the match to TRBD2 covers 7 bases. The specimen was peripheral blood. The TCR comes from a man aged 65 to 85 with acute or convalescent COVID-19. In nucleotides, the CDR3 is TGTGCCAGCAGCTTAGAGGAACGCGGGGGCTCCTACGAGCAGTACTTC. Translating gives CASSLEERGGSYEQYF.